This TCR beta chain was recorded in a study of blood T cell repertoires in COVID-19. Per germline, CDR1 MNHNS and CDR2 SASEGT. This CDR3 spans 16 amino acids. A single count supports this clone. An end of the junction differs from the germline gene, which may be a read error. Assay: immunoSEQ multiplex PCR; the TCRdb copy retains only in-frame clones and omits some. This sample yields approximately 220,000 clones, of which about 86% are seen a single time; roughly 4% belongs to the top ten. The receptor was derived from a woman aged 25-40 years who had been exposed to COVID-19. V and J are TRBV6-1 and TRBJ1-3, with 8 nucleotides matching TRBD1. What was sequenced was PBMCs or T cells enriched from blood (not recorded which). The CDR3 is CASREDRGGSGNTIYF. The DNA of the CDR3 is TGTGCCAGCAGAGAAGACAGGGGAGGTTCCGGAAACACCATATATTTT.